These 16 T cell receptor beta chains share one sample of origin, sequenced in a study of regulatory and conventional T cells in RAG deficiency. Produced via immunoSEQ multiplex PCR; TCRdb's table is partial and in-frame only. The profile covers more than 30,000 clones, with 75% to 90% appearing a single time and under 7% taken by the ten largest. The data were also submitted as part of a second study, on regulatory T cells. That report notes: Amplification used 52 TRBV primers and 13 TRBJ primers.

The sequencing sample was made of CD8+ T cells sorted from blood. These receptors came from a human donor in good health.

This sequence joins TRBV5-6 and TRBJ2-2, with D hard to call. Germline CDR1 and CDR2: SGHDT and YYEEEE. This CDR3 has 17 residues. V lost 0 bases, J lost 0 bases, and 12 bases lay in between. As DNA, the CDR3 is TGTGCCAGCAGCTTGGACGCCCACCATGCGAACACCGGGGAGCTGTTTTTT. This codes for CASSLDAHHANTGELFF.

This clone was seen a few times. V and J are TRBV7-9 and TRBJ2-7; D gene uncertain. The CDR3 spans 12 residues. Germline CDR1 SEHNR, CDR2 FQNEAQ (reference sequence). Trimming stripped 5 bases from V and 2 bases from J, with 7 bases between. This CDR3 is CASSPSPYEQYF. CDR3 sequence (DNA): TGTGCCAGCAGCCCGAGTCCCTACGAGCAGTACTTC.

V usage is TRBV19 and J usage is TRBJ1-1; the D is unclear. This CDR3 has 11 amino acids. Trimming left V 5 bases short and J 6 bases short, with 7 bases between. Germline V gives CDR1 LNHDA, CDR2 SQIVND (reference sequence). CDR3 DNA: TGTGCCAGTAGTGAGTATGCTGAAGCTTTCTTT. Amino acids: CASSEYAEAFF.

The CDR3 region has the DNA TGTGCCAGCAGTTTATCCCCGAACACTGAAGCTTTCTTT. Translated, it gives CASSLSPNTEAFF. The V and J genes are TRBV27 and TRBJ1-1, with unresolved D. Trimming took 0 bases from V and 1 from J, leaving 3 bases between them. Germline values: CDR1 MNHEY, CDR2 SMNVEV (reference sequence). The CDR3 spans 13 residues.

CDR3 residues: CATSRAGPEYEQYF. The CDR3, as DNA: TGTGCCACCAGCAGAGCCGGACCCGAATACGAGCAGTACTTC. This chain links TRBV15 with TRBJ2-7; no firm D call. The CDR3 extends over 14 amino acids. Germline V gene data show CDR1 as LNHNV and CDR2 as YYDKDF (reference sequence). Trimming left V 1 base short and J 4 bases short, with 11 bases between.

This clone has just a few counts. The rearrangement links TRBV7-8 to TRBJ1-3; D unclear. The CDR3 has 15 residues. CDR1 SGHVS and CDR2 FQNEAQ come from the germline V gene. V was cut by 5 bases and J by 0 bases, with 11 bases left in between. Here the CDR3 DNA reads TGTGCCAGCAGCCGGGAGTGGTCCTCTGGAAACACCATATATTTT. Translation gives CASSREWSSGNTIYF.

Here the CDR3 reads CASRAGTRETQYF. The CDR3 coding sequence is TGTGCCAGCAGGGCGGGCACGAGGGAGACCCAGTACTTC. The chain employs TRBV6-6 and TRBJ2-5, with D perhaps TRBD2 (5 bases). The V gene lost 6 bases and the J gene lost 5 bases, with 13 bases spanning the gap. Per germline, CDR1 MNHNY and CDR2 SVGAGI (reference sequence). The CDR3 is made up of 13 amino acids.

The V and J genes are TRBV4-2 and TRBJ1-5; no reliable D call. Trimming cost V 0 bases and J 7 bases, with 13 bases left between them. CDR1 and CDR2 (germline): LGHNA, YNFKEQ. This CDR3 region has 15 residues. The CDR3 region is CASSQDGQVGQPQHF. The CDR3 nucleotides are TGTGCCAGCAGCCAAGATGGGCAGGTAGGCCAGCCCCAGCATTTT.

The V and J genes are TRBV30 and TRBJ2-1; maybe TRBD2 (6 bases). Trimming shortened V by 0 bases and J by 2 bases, and 14 bases separated the two germline ends. Germline V gene sequence: CDR1 GTSNPN, CDR2 SVGIG (reference sequence). The CDR3 contains 16 residues. CDR3 residues: CAWSVGGGTPYNEQFF. The CDR3 DNA sequence: TGTGCCTGGAGTGTCGGGGGAGGTACCCCCTACAATGAGCAGTTCTTC.

The chain combines TRBV4-1 with TRBJ2-3; no clear D gene. CDR1 is MGHRA and CDR2 is YSYEKL in the germline V gene. The CDR3 is 11 residues long. The germline V and J ends were trimmed by 8 bases and 1 base, with 4 bases remaining between them. The CDR3: CASRGTDTQYF. In DNA, the CDR3 is TGCGCCAGCCGTGGCACAGATACGCAGTATTTT.

The chain is built from TRBV7-8 and TRBJ2-7; 11 positions match TRBD2. Losses at the gene ends were 3 bases for V and 2 bases for J; bases not matched to a gene: 6. CDR1 and CDR2 from the germline V gene are SGHVS and FQNEAQ. This CDR3 region has 16 residues. The CDR3 is CASSFSILAGAYEQYF. CDR3 sequence (DNA): TGTGCCAGCAGCTTTTCGATACTAGCGGGGGCCTACGAGCAGTACTTC.

The chain joins TRBV7-3 to TRBJ2-5, with TRBD2 matching 7 bases. Trimming removed 2 bases from V and 5 bases from J; junction bases left unmatched: 8. The CDR3 length is 15 residues. Germline values: CDR1 SGHTA, CDR2 FQGTGA. CDR3 residues: CASSLASGILETQYF. CDR3 nucleotides: TGTGCCAGCAGCTTAGCCAGCGGGATTTTGGAGACCCAGTACTTC.

The V call is TRBV5-5, the J call TRBJ2-7, with D hard to call. The CDR3 is 11 residues long. Trimming took off 3 bases at V and 2 bases at J, with 3 bases between the two ends. From germline, CDR1 is SGHKS and CDR2 YYEKEE (reference sequence). The CDR3 region is CASSSTYEQYF. The CDR3 coding sequence is TGTGCCAGCAGCTCTACCTACGAGCAGTACTTC.

This sequence joins TRBV7-9 and TRBJ1-5; possibly TRBD1 for D (6 bases). Germline V gives CDR1 SEHNR, CDR2 FQNEAQ (reference sequence). The CDR3 extends over 15 amino acids. The V gene lost 5 bases and the J gene lost 0 bases, with 11 bases spanning the gap. The CDR3 region is CASSPQGSSNQPQHF. CDR3 DNA: TGTGCCAGCAGCCCACAGGGAAGTAGCAATCAGCCCCAGCATTTT.

The CDR3 loop is CASSLGLSNQPQHF. The CDR3 nucleotides read TGTGCCAGCAGTCTTGGGTTGAGCAATCAGCCCCAGCATTTT. This rearrangement joins TRBV6-6 to TRBJ1-5; no clear D. The germline gives CDR1 MNHNY, CDR2 SVGAGI (reference sequence). This CDR3 comprises 14 residues. Trimming stripped 5 bases from V and 1 base from J, with 9 bases between.

The V call is TRBV6-5, the J call TRBJ1-1, with D possibly TRBD1 on 5 matching bases. Looked up from germline, CDR1 is MNHEY and CDR2 is SVGAGI. The CDR3 covers 14 residues. V lost 5 bases to trimming and J lost 4 bases, with 14 bases between them. As DNA, the CDR3 is TGTGCCAGCAGTACACGGGGCCCCGGCACTGAAGCTTTCTTT. Protein sequence: CASSTRGPGTEAFF.